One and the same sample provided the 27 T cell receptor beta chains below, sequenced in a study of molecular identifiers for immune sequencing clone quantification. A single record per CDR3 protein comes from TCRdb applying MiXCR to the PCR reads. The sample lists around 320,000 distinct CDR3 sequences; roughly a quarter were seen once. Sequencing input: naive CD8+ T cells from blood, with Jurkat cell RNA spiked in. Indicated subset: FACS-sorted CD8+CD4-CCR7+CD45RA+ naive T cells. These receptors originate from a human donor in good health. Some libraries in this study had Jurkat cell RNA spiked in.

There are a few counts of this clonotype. Here the CDR3 DNA reads TGTGCCAGCAGCCACGGGACAGACACAGATACGCAGTATTTT. It is translated as CASSHGTDTDTQYF. The chain is built from TRBV7-9 and TRBJ2-3, with TRBD1 matching 7 bases. The CDR3 length is 14 residues. Germline CDR1 is SEHNR and CDR2 is FQNEAQ (reference sequence). V lost 5 bases and J lost 2; bases outside the gene matches: 4.

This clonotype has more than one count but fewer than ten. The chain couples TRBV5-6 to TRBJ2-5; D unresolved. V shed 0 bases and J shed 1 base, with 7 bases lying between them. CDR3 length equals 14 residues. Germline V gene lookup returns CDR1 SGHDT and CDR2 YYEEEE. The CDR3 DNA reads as TGTGCCAGCAGCTTGGCCCAGTTCCAAGAGACCCAGTACTTC. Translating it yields CASSLAQFQETQYF.

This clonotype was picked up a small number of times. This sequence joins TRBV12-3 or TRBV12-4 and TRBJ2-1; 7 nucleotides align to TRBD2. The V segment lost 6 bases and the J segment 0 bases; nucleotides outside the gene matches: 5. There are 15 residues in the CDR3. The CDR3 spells CASRRTRSSYNEQFF. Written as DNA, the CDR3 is TGTGCCAGCAGACGGACTAGGAGCTCCTACAATGAGCAGTTCTTC.

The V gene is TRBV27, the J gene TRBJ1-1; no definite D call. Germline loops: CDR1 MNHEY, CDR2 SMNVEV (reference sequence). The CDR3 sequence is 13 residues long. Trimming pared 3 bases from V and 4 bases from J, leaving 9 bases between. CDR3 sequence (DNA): TGTGCCAGCAGTTTCCTCGGTATCACTGAAGCTTTCTTT. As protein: CASSFLGITEAFF.

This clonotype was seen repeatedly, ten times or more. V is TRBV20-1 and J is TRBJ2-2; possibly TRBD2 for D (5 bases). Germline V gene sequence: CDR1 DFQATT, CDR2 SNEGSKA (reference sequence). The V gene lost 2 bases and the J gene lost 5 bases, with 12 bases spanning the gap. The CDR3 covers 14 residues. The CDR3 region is CSARTLLETGELFF. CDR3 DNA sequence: TGCAGTGCTAGAACCTTACTAGAAACCGGGGAGCTGTTTTTT.

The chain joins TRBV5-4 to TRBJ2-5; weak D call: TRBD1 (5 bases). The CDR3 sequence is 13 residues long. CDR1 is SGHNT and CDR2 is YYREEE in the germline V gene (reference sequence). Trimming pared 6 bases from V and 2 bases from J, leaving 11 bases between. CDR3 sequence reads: CASTSDSQETQYF. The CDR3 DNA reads TGTGCCAGCACCTCTGACAGTCAAGAGACCCAGTACTTC.

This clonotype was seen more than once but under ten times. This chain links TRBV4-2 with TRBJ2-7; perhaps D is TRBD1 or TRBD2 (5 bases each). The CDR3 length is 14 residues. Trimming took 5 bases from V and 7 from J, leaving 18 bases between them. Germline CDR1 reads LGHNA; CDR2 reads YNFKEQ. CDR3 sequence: CASSSPGLRREQYF. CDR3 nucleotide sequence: TGTGCCAGCAGCTCCCCGGGGCTAAGGAGGGAGCAGTACTTC.

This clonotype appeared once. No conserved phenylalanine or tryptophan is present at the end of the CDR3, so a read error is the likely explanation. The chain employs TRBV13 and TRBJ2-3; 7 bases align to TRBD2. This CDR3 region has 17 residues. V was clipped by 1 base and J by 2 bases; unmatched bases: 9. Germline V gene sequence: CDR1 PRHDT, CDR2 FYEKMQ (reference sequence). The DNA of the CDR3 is TGTGCCAGCAGCTTAGCTCCTGCGGGAGACATCACAGATACGCAGTATTAT. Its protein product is CASSLAPAGDITDTQYY.

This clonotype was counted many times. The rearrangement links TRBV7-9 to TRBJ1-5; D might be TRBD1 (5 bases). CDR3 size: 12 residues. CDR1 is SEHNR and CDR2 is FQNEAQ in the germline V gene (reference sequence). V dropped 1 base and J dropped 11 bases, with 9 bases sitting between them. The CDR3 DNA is TGTGCCAGCAGCTTAGGGACATCGGCCCAGCATTTT. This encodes CASSLGTSAQHF.

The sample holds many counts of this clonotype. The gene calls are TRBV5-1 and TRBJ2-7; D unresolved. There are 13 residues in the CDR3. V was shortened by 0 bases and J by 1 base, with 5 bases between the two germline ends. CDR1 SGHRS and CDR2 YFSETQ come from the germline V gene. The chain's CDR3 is CASSLARSYEQYF. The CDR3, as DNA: TGCGCCAGCAGCTTGGCTCGGTCCTACGAGCAGTACTTC.

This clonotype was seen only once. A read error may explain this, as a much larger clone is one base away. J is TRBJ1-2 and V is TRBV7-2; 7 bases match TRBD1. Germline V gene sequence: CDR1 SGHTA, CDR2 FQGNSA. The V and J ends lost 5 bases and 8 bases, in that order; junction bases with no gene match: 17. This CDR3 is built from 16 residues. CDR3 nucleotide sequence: TGTGCCAGCAGCCTTGGGCGCCGGGACAGTGGGAACGGCTACACCTTC. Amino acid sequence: CASSLGRRDSGNGYTF.

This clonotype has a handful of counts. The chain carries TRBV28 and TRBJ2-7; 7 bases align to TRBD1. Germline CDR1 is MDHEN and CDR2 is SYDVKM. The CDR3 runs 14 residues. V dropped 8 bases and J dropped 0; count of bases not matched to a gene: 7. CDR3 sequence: CASLGQPISYEQYF. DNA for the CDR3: TGTGCCAGCTTGGGACAGCCTATCTCCTACGAGCAGTACTTC.

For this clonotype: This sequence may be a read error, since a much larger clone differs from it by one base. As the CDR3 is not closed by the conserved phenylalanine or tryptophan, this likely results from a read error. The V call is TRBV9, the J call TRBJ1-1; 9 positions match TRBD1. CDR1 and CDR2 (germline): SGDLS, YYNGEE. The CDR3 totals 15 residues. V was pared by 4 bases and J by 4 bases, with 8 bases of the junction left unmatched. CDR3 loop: CASSPWTGESTEAFC. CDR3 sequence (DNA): TGTGCCAGCAGCCCCTGGACAGGGGAGAGCACTGAAGCTTTCTGT.

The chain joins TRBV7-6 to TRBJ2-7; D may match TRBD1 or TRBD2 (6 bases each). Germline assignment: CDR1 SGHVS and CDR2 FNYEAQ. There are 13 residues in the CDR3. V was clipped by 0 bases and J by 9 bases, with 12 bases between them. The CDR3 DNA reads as TGTGCCAGCAGCTTAGCCGGGGGCAGCGTGCAGTACTTC. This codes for CASSLAGGSVQYF.

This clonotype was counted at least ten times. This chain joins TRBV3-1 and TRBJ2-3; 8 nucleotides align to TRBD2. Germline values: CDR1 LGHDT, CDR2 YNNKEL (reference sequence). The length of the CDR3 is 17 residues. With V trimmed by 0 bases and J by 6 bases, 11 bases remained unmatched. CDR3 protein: CASSQEGSGSLSDTQYF. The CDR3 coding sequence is TGTGCCAGCAGCCAAGAGGGAAGCGGGAGTCTCTCGGATACGCAGTATTTT.

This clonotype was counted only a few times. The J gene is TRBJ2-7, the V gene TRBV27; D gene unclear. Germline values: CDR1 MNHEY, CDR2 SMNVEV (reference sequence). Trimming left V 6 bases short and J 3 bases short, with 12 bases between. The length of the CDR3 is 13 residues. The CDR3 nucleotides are TGTGCCAGCAGCCTGGACGGATACTACGAGCAGTACTTC. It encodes CASSLDGYYEQYF.

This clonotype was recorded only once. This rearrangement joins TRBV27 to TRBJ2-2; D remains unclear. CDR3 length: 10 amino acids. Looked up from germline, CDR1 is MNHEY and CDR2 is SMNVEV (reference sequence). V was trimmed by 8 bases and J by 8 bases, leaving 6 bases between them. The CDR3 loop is CASWGGELFF. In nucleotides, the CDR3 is TGTGCCAGCTGGGGTGGGGAGCTGTTTTTT.

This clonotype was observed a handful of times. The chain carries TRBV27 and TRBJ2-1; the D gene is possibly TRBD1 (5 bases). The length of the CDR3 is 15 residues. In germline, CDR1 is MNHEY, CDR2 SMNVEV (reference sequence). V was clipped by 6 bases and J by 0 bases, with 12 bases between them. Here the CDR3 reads CASRLQESSYNEQFF. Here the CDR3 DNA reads TGTGCCAGCAGATTACAGGAAAGCTCCTACAATGAGCAGTTCTTC.

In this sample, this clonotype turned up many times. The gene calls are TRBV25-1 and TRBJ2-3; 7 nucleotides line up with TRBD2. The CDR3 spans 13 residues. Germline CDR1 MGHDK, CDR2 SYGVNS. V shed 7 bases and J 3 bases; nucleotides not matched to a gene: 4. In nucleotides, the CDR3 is TGTGCCAGCATCACTAGCGAGACAGATACGCAGTATTTT. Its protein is CASITSETDTQYF.

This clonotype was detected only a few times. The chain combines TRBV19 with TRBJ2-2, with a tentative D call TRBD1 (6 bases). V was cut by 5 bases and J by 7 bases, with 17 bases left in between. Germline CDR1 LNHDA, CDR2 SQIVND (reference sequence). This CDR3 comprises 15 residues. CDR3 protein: CASSPTTRGSGELFF. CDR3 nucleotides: TGTGCCAGTAGTCCTACGACCAGGGGAAGCGGGGAGCTGTTTTTT.

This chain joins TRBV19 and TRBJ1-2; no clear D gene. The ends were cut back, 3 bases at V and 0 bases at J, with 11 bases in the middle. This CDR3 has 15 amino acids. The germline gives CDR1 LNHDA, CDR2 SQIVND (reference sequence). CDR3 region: CASSIVGNTNYGYTF. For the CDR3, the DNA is TGTGCCAGTAGTATCGTCGGCAATACTAACTATGGCTACACCTTC.

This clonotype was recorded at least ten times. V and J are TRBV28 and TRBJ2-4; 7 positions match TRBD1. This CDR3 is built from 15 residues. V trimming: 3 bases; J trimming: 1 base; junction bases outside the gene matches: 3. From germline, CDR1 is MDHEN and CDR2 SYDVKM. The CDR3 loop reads CASSLTGMAKNIQYF. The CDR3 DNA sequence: TGTGCCAGCAGTTTGACAGGGATGGCCAAAAACATTCAGTACTTC.

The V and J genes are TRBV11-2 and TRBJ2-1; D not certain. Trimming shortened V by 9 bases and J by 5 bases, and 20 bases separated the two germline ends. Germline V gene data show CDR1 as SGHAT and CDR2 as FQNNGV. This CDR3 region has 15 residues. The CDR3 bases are TGTGCCAGTAGCCCCCCCGAGGATGCCAACAATGAGCAGTTCTTC. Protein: CASSPPEDANNEQFF.

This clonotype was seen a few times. CDR3 in DNA: TGTGCCAGCAGTCCTCTCCCGACCCCCGGGGAGCTGTTTTTT. As protein: CASSPLPTPGELFF. This chain connects TRBV12-3 or TRBV12-4 to TRBJ2-2; D is undetermined. The CDR3 contains 14 residues. With 5 bases removed from V and 6 bases from J, the gap between germline ends came to 13 bases.

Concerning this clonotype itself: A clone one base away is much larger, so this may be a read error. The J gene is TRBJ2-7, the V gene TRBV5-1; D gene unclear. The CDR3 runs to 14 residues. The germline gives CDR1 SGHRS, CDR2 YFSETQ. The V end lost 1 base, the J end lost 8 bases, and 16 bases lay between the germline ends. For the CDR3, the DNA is TGCGCCAGCAGCTTGTATCCAGGAGAATACAAGCAGTACTTC. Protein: CASSLYPGEYKQYF.

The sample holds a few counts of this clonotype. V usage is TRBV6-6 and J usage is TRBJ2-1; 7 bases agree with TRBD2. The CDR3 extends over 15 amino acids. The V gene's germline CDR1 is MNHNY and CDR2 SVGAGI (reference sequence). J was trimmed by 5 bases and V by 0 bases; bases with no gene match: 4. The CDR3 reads CASSYSGLPNNEQFF. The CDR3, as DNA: TGTGCCAGCAGTTACTCGGGACTACCGAACAATGAGCAGTTCTTC.

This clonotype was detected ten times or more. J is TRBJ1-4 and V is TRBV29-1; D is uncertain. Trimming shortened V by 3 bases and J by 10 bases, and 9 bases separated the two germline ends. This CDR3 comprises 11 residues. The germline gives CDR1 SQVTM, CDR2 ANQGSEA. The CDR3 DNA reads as TGCAGCGTTGATGAAGAGGCAAAACTGTTTTTT. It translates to CSVDEEAKLFF.